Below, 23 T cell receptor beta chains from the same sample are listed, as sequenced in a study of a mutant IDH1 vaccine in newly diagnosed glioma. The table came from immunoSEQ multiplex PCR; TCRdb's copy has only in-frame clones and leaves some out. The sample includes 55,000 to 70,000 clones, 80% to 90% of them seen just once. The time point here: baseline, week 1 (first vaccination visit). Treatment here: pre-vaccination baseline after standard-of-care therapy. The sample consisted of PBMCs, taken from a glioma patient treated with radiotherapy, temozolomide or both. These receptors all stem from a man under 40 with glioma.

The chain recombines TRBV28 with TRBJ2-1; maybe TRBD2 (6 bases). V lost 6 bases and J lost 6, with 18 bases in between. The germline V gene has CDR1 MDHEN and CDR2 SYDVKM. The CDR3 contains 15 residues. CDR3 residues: CASSQSGLLGNEQFF. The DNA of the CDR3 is TGTGCCAGCAGCCAAAGCGGGTTGCTTGGCAATGAGCAGTTCTTC.

The CDR3 DNA is TGTGCCAGCTCACCGTCAAGGTACAGGGGAAACTATGGCTACACCTTC. It yields the protein CASSPSRYRGNYGYTF. The rearrangement joins TRBV18 to TRBJ1-2, with 7 bases lining up with TRBD1. The V and J ends lost 3 bases and 2 bases, in that order; junction bases with no gene match: 9. The CDR3 has 16 residues. Germline assignment: CDR1 KGHSH and CDR2 LQKENI.

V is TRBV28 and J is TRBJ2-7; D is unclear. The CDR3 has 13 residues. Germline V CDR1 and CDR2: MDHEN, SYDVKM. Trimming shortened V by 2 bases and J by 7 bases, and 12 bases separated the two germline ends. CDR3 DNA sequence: TGTGCCAGCAGTTTAGAGTTCGAACCTGAGCAGTACTTC. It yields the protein CASSLEFEPEQYF.

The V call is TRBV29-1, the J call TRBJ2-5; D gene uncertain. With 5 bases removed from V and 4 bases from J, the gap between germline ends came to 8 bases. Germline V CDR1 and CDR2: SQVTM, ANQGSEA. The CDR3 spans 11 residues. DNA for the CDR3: TGCAGCGTTAAGGATGGAGAGACCCAGTACTTC. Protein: CSVKDGETQYF.

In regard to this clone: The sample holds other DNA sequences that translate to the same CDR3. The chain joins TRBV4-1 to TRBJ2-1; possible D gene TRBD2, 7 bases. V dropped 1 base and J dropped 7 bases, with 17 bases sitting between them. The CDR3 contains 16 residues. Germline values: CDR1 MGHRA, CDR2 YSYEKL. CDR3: CASSQAGGPSINEQFF. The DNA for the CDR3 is TGCGCCAGCAGCCAAGCCGGGGGGCCCTCAATAAATGAGCAGTTCTTC.

The CDR3 here is CASSVGGGPGEKLFF. DNA for the CDR3: TGTGCCAGCAGCGTAGGGGGAGGCCCCGGGGAAAAACTGTTTTTT. The genes are TRBV9 and TRBJ1-4; D ambiguous. Looked up from germline, CDR1 is SGDLS and CDR2 is YYNGEE. This CDR3 contains 15 residues. Trimming took 0 bases from V and 8 from J, leaving 14 bases between them.

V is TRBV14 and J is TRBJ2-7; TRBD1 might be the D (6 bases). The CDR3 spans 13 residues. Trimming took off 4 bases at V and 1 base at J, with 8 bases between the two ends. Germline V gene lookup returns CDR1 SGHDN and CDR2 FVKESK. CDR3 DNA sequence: TGTGCCAGCAGCCGACAGGCATCCTACGAGCAGTACTTC. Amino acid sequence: CASSRQASYEQYF.

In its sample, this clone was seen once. The CDR3 nucleotides are TGTGCCAGCAGTTTTCCCGGACGGGCCTATGGCTACACCTTC. It codes for CASSFPGRAYGYTF. The chain recombines TRBV28 with TRBJ1-2; D gene uncertain. CDR1 and CDR2 (germline): MDHEN, SYDVKM. This CDR3 has 14 amino acids. V was trimmed by 3 bases and J by 4 bases, leaving 12 bases between them.

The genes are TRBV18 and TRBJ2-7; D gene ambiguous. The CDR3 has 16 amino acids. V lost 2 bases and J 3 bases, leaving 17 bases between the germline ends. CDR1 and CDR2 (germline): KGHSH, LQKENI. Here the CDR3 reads CASSPVGQVRHYEQYF. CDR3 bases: TGTGCCAGCTCACCAGTTGGGCAGGTCAGACACTACGAGCAGTACTTC.

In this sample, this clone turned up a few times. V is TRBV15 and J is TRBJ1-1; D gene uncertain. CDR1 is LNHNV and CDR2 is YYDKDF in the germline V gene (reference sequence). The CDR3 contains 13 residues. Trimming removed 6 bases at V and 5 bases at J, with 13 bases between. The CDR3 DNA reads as TGTGCCACCAGTCTTAAAGGGCGGACTGAAGCTTTCTTT. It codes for CATSLKGRTEAFF.

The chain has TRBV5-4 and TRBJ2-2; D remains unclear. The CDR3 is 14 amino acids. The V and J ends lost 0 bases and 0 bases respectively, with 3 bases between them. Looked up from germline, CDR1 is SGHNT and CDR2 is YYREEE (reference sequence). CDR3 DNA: TGTGCCAGCAGCTTGGTGGCGAACACCGGGGAGCTGTTTTTT. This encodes CASSLVANTGELFF.

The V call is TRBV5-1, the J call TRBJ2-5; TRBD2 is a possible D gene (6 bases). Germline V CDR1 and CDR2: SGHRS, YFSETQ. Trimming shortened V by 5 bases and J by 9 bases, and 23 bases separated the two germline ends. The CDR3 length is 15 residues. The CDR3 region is CASSVGGQENMAQYF. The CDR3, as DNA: TGCGCCAGCAGTGTGGGGGGTCAGGAGAATATGGCCCAGTACTTC.

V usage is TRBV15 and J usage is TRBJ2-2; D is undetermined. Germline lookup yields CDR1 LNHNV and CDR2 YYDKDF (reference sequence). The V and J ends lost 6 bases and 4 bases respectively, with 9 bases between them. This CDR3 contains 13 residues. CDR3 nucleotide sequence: TGTGCCACCAGATTAGGGCCCACCGGGGAGCTGTTTTTT. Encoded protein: CATRLGPTGELFF.

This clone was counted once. CDR3 residues: CSARGTSNEQFF. CDR3 nucleotides: TGCAGCGCCCGGGGGACTTCCAATGAGCAGTTCTTC. The chain links TRBV29-1 to TRBJ2-1; tentative D call: TRBD2 (6 bases). The germline CDR1 and CDR2 sequences are SQVTM and ANQGSEA. The CDR3 is 12 amino acids. Trimming stripped 7 bases from V and 6 bases from J, with 13 bases between.

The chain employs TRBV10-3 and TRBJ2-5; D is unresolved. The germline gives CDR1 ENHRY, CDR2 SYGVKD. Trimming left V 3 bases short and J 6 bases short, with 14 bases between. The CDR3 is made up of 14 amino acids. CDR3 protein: CAISDVGSVKTQYF. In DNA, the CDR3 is TGTGCCATCAGTGACGTGGGTTCGGTGAAGACCCAGTACTTC.

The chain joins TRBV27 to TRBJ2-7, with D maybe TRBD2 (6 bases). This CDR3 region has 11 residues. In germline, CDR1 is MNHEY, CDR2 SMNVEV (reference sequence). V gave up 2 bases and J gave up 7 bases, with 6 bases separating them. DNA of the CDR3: TGTGCCAGCAGTTTAGGGGGGGAGCAGTACTTC. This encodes CASSLGGEQYF.

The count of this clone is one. The CDR3 here is CASSLGLAGGISTDTQYF. The CDR3 DNA follows: TGTGCCAGCAGCTTAGGACTAGCGGGGGGCATTAGCACAGATACGCAGTATTTT. The chain uses TRBV7-7 and TRBJ2-3; TRBD2 aligns across 13 bases. CDR1 SSHAT and CDR2 FNYEAQ come from the germline V gene (reference sequence). The CDR3 length is 18 residues. Trimming at V came to 1 base and at J to 0 bases, leaving 4 bases not matched to a gene. The whole variable domain, remainder taken from reference TRBV7-7 and TRBJ2-3, is GAGVSQSPRYKVTKRGQDVTLRCDPISSHATLYWYQQALGQGPEFLTYFNYEAQPDKSGLPSDRFSAERPEGSISTLTIQRTEQRDSAMYRCASSLGLAGGISTDTQYFGPGTRLTVL.

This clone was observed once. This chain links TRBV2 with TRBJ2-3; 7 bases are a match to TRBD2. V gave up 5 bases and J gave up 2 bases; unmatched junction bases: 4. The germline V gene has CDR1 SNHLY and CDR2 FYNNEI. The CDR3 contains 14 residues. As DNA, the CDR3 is TGTGCCAGCAGTCGGGACTACACCACAGATACGCAGTATTTT. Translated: CASSRDYTTDTQYF. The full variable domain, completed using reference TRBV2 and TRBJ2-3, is EPEVTQTPSHQVTQMGQEVILRCVPISNHLYFYWYRQILGQKVEFLVSFYNNEISEKSEIFDDQFSVERPDGSNFTLKIRSTKLEDSAMYFCASSRDYTTDTQYFGPGTRLTVL.

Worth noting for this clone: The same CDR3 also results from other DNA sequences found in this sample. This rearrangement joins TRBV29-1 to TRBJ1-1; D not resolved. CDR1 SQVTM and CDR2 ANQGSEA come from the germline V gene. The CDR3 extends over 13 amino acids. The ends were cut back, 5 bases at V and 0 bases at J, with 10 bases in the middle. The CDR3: CSVSGRMNTEAFF. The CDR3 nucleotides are TGCAGCGTTTCGGGCAGGATGAACACTGAAGCTTTCTTT.

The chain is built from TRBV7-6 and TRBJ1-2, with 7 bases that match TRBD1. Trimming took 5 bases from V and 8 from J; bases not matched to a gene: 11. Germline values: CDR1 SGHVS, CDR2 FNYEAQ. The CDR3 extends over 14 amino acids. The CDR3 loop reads CASSKGTAGSGYTF. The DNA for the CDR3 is TGTGCCAGCAGCAAAGGGACAGCCGGTAGCGGCTACACCTTC.

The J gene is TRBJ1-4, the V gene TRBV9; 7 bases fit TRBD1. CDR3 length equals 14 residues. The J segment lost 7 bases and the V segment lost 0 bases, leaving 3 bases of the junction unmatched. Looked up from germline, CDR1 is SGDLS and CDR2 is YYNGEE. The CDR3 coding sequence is TGTGCCAGCAGCGTAGGCGACAGGGTTGAAAAACTGTTTTTT. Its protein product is CASSVGDRVEKLFF.

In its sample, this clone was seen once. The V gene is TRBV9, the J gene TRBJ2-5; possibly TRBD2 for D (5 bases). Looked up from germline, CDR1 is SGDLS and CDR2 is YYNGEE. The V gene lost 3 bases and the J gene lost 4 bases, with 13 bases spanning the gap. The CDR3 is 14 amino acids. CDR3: CASSATGIPETQYF. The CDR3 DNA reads TGTGCCAGCAGCGCAACCGGGATCCCAGAGACCCAGTACTTC. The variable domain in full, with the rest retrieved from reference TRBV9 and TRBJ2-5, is DSGVTQTPKHLITATGQRVTLRCSPRSGDLSVYWYQQSLDQGLQFLIQYYNGEERAKGNILERFSAQQFPDLHSELNLSSLELGDSALYFCASSATGIPETQYFGPGTRLLVL.

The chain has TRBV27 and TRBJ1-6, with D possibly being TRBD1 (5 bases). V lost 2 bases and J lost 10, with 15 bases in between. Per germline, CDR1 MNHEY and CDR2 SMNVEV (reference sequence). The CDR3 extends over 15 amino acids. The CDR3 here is CASSLKAGLLSPLHF. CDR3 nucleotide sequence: TGTGCCAGCAGTTTAAAGGCAGGGCTGTTGTCACCCCTCCACTTT.